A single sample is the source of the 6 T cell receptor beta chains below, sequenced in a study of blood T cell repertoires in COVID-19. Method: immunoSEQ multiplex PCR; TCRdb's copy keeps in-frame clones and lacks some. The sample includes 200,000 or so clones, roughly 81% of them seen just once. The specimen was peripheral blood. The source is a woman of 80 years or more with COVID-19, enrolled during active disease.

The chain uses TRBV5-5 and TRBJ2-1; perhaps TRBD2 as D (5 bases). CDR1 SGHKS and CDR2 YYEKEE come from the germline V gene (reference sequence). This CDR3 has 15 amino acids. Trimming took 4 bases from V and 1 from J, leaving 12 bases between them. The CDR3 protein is CASSPRTGSYNEQFF. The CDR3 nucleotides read TGTGCCAGCAGCCCGAGGACGGGATCCTACAATGAGCAGTTCTTC.

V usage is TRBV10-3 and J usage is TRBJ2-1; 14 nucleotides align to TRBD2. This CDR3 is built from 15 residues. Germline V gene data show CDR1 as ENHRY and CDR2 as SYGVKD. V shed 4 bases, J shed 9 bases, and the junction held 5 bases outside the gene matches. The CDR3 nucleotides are TGTGCCATCAGTGGCTGGACTAGCGGGGGGTCTGAGCAGTTCTTC. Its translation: CAISGWTSGGSEQFF.

In nucleotides, the CDR3 is TGCGCCAGCAGCCCGGGACAGGGGGCGCGTCAAGAGACCCAGTACTTC. Translating gives CASSPGQGARQETQYF. The chain recombines TRBV5-1 with TRBJ2-5; TRBD1 agrees at 12 bases. CDR3 length equals 16 residues. Losses at the gene ends were 4 bases for V and 2 bases for J; bases not matched to a gene: 6. Germline CDR1 is SGHRS and CDR2 is YFSETQ.

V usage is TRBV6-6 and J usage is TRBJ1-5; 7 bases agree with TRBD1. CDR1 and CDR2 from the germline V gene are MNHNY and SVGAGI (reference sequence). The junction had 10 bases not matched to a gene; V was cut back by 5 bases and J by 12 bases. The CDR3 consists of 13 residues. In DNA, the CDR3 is TGTGCCAGCAGTGACAGGGTTGCGCGGCTCCAGCATTTT. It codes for CASSDRVARLQHF.

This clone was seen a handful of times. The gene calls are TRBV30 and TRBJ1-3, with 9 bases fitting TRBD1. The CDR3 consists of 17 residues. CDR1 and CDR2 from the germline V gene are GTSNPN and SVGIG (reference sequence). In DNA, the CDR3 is TGTGCTTTAAACAGGGGGCGAAGATTTAACTCTGGAAACACCATATATTTT. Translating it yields CALNRGRRFNSGNTIYF.

This CDR3 is CASSQVYSDTANYGYTF. In DNA, the CDR3 is TGCGCCAGCAGCCAAGTATACTCGGACACCGCTAACTATGGCTACACCTTC. This sequence joins TRBV4-3 and TRBJ1-2; the D gene is possibly TRBD1 (5 bases). V was clipped by 1 base and J by 0 bases, with 15 bases between them. The CDR3 totals 17 residues. The germline V gene has CDR1 LGHNA and CDR2 YSLEER.